This is a list of T cell receptor beta chains from one sample in a study of T-cell reconstitution after alpha-beta-depleted transplantation in children. TCRdb called the PCR reads again in MiXCR, with one record for every CDR3 protein. The repertoire consists of 100,000 to 130,000 distinct CDR3 sequences, with 5.5% to 6.5% occurring once and the leading ten covering approximately 23%. The sample was PBMCs, mostly from graft donor cells, taken 360 days after TCRalphabeta/CD19-depleted stem cell transplant. Source of these receptors: a male patient aged 2-9 years who had a stem cell transplant for acute lymphoblastic leukemia, so the T cells may come from the graft donor. Each CDR3 is given with its conserved first and last residue. The order of the fields is D gene, V gene, J gene, clone size, CDR3 protein, CDR3 DNA. The D gene is left open where the match is weak. Clone size, where shown, is once, few, many, or a class for clones that have expanded.

d_gene: TRBD1
v_gene: TRBV30
j_gene: TRBJ2-1
abundance: few
CDR3aa: CAWSLGQGHNNEQFF
CDR3nt: TGTGCCTGGAGCCTCGGACAGGGGCATAACAATGAGCAGTTCTTC

d_gene: TRBD2
v_gene: TRBV13
j_gene: TRBJ2-7
abundance: many
CDR3aa: CASSLEGGLAYEQYF
CDR3nt: TGTGCCAGCAGCTTAGAGGGGGGACTAGCCTACGAGCAGTACTTC

d_gene: .
v_gene: TRBV7-9
j_gene: TRBJ2-1
abundance: many
CDR3aa: CASSLAEGYNEQFF
CDR3nt: TGTGCCAGCAGCTTAGCGGAGGGTTACAATGAGCAGTTCTTC

d_gene: .
v_gene: TRBV28
j_gene: TRBJ2-1
abundance: few
CDR3aa: CASSLGTLNEQFF
CDR3nt: TGTGCCAGCAGTTTAGGGACCCTCAATGAGCAGTTCTTC

d_gene: .
v_gene: TRBV18
j_gene: TRBJ1-5
abundance: many
CDR3aa: CASSKDGQPQHF
CDR3nt: TGTGCCAGCTCCAAGGACGGTCAGCCCCAGCATTTT

d_gene: .
v_gene: TRBV4-1
j_gene: TRBJ2-2
abundance: few
CDR3aa: CASSHRRGRTGELFF
CDR3nt: TGCGCCAGCAGTCATCGGAGGGGGAGGACCGGGGAGCTGTTTTTT

d_gene: TRBD1
v_gene: TRBV10-3
j_gene: TRBJ2-4
abundance: many
CDR3aa: CAISARQGAKNIQYF
CDR3nt: TGTGCCATCAGTGCAAGACAGGGGGCCAAAAACATTCAGTACTTC

d_gene: .
v_gene: TRBV7-9
j_gene: TRBJ2-3
abundance: .
CDR3aa: CASSTYGARDTQYF
CDR3nt: TGTGCCAGCAGCACCTACGGGGCGAGAGATACGCAGTATTTT

d_gene: TRBD1
v_gene: TRBV7-7
j_gene: TRBJ2-5
abundance: few
CDR3aa: CASSLTDRGVRETQYF
CDR3nt: TGTGCCAGCAGCTTAACCGACAGGGGGGTAAGGGAGACCCAGTACTTC

d_gene: .
v_gene: TRBV6-2/TRBV6-3
j_gene: TRBJ2-3
abundance: many
CDR3aa: CASRDVRGSSSTDTQYF
CDR3nt: TGTGCCAGCAGGGACGTTAGGGGCAGCTCTAGCACAGATACGCAGTATTTT

d_gene: .
v_gene: TRBV12-3/TRBV12-4
j_gene: TRBJ1-1
abundance: many
CDR3aa: CASSSMNTEAFF
CDR3nt: TGTGCCAGCAGTTCTATGAACACTGAAGCTTTCTTT

d_gene: TRBD2
v_gene: TRBV7-9
j_gene: TRBJ2-7
abundance: many
CDR3aa: CASIRAGAYEQYF
CDR3nt: TGTGCCAGCATTCGAGCGGGGGCCTACGAGCAGTACTTC